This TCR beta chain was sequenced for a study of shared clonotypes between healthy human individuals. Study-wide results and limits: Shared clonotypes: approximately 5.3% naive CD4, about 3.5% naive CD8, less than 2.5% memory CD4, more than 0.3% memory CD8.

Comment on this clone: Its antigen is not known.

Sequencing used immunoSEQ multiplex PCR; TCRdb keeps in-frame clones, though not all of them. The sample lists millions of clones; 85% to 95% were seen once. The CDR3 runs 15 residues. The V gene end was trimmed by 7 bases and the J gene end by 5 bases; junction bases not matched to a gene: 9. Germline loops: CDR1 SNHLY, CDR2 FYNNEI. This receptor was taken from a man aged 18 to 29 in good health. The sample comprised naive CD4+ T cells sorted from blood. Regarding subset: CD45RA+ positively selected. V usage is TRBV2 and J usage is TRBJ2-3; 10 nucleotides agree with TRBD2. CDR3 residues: CASISSSGGGDTQYF. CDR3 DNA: TGTGCCAGCATTTCGTCTAGCGGGGGTGGAGATACGCAGTATTTT.